The entry below describes one TCR beta chain. Antigen specificity is unknown. Expressed TCRB transcripts were sequenced after all isolated RNA was converted to cDNA. Measured with immunoSEQ multiplex PCR; TCRdb has only the in-frame clones, and not every one. The data contain about 260,000 clones, 20% of them singletons. Trimming pared 5 bases from V and 5 bases from J, leaving 13 bases between. CDR3 length equals 13 residues. Germline loops: CDR1 PRHDT, CDR2 FYEKMQ (reference sequence). The sample belongs to a study of beta chain features in type 1 diabetes. Overall study results and limits: Shorter TCRB CDR3s, moderately but significantly so, marked every one of the four CD4+ subsets in Type 1 diabetes patients. It was not settled here whether HLA type affects TCRB rearrangement. More deletions and fewer insertions at VDJ junctions were found in patients with type 1 diabetes.

CD45RO/CCR7/CD25/CD127/CD95/CD27 separated CD4+ naive, central memory, regulatory and stem cell-like memory cells by sorting. This chain uses TRBV13 with TRBJ2-7, with unresolved D. Sequencing was performed on naive CD4+ T cells from blood. This TCR came from a woman between 40 and 55 years old with type 1 diabetes. CDR3 loop: CASSPVQLDEQYF. Written as DNA, the CDR3 is TGTGCCAGCAGCCCGGTACAGTTAGACGAGCAGTACTTC.